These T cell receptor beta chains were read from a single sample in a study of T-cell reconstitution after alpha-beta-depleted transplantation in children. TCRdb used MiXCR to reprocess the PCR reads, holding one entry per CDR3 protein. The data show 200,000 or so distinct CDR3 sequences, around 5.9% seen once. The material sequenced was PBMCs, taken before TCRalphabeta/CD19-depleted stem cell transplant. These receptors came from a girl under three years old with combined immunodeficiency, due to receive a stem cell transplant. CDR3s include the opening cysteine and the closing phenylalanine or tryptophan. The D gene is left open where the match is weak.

CDR3: CATSDVAGGSDTGELFF; D: TRBD2; J: TRBJ2-2; V: TRBV24-1; length: 17
CDR3: CASSQTAVPNQPQHF; D: .; J: TRBJ1-5; V: TRBV18; length: 15
CDR3: CASSWPGLAGLETQYF; D: TRBD2; J: TRBJ2-5; V: TRBV28; length: 16
CDR3: CASSPDYLLSYNEQFF; D: .; J: TRBJ2-1; V: TRBV7-2; length: 16
CDR3: CASSPHGGEAFF; D: .; J: TRBJ1-1; V: TRBV4-1; length: 12
CDR3: CASSSRGAGANVLTF; D: .; J: TRBJ2-6; V: TRBV7-2; length: 15
CDR3: CASSGLELTNYGYTF; D: .; J: TRBJ1-2; V: TRBV7-3; length: 15
CDR3: CSASSSGYSNEQFF; D: TRBD2; J: TRBJ2-1; V: TRBV20-1; length: 14
CDR3: CASSEFTDETDTQYF; D: .; J: TRBJ2-3; V: TRBV2; length: 15
CDR3: CSARDLGQPGAPAKNIQYF; D: .; J: TRBJ2-4; V: TRBV20-1; length: 19
CDR3: CASKFTDFEQFF; D: .; J: TRBJ2-1; V: TRBV10-2; length: 12
CDR3: CASSYDPGLVYNEQFF; D: .; J: TRBJ2-1; V: TRBV5-6; length: 16
CDR3: CASSLTSSYEQYF; D: .; J: TRBJ2-7; V: TRBV12-3/TRBV12-4; length: 13
CDR3: CASSLAPGYGYTF; D: .; J: TRBJ1-2; V: TRBV5-1; length: 13
CDR3: CASSSGRGRNEQFF; D: TRBD2; J: TRBJ2-1; V: TRBV9; length: 14
CDR3: CASSGTNYNEQFF; D: .; J: TRBJ2-1; V: TRBV9; length: 13
CDR3: CASSFGGQEETQYF; D: .; J: TRBJ2-5; V: TRBV5-1; length: 14
CDR3: CATSLAGGISYEQYF; D: TRBD2; J: TRBJ2-7; V: TRBV5-1; length: 15
CDR3: CASRVRVTATDTQYF; D: .; J: TRBJ2-3; V: TRBV6-1; length: 15
CDR3: CASSQDYFYEQYF; D: .; J: TRBJ2-7; V: TRBV4-1; length: 13
CDR3: CSAPGRVTHNEQFF; D: .; J: TRBJ2-1; V: TRBV20-1; length: 14
CDR3: CASSPGEFGGTDTQYF; D: .; J: TRBJ2-3; V: TRBV7-2; length: 16
CDR3: CASSSHHNTDTQYF; D: .; J: TRBJ2-3; V: TRBV5-1; length: 14
CDR3: CASSPSGVEQYF; D: .; J: TRBJ2-7; V: TRBV12-3/TRBV12-4; length: 12
CDR3: CATSDLQKGEQYF; D: .; J: TRBJ2-7; V: TRBV24-1; length: 13
CDR3: CASSPLRDRPYEQYF; D: TRBD1; J: TRBJ2-7; V: TRBV18; length: 15
CDR3: CASYGRLAGGVEQFF; D: TRBD2; J: TRBJ2-1; V: TRBV2; length: 15
CDR3: CASSPGVGYEQFF; D: .; J: TRBJ2-1; V: TRBV14; length: 13
CDR3: CASSLTMTSGASHWEQYF; D: TRBD2; J: TRBJ2-7; V: TRBV6-2/TRBV6-3; length: 18
CDR3: CASSLLAEGPVPQYF; D: TRBD2; J: TRBJ2-3; V: TRBV28; length: 15
CDR3: CASSKGSGAKNIQYF; D: .; J: TRBJ2-4; V: TRBV9; length: 15
CDR3: CASSPGQGLDEQYF; D: TRBD1; J: TRBJ2-7; V: TRBV18; length: 14
CDR3: CASSESPDRLGGDTQYF; D: .; J: TRBJ2-3; V: TRBV9; length: 17
CDR3: CASSLPLAGYNEQFF; D: TRBD2; J: TRBJ2-1; V: TRBV5-6; length: 15
CDR3: CASSQEGGENIQYF; D: TRBD2; J: TRBJ2-4; V: TRBV4-1; length: 14
CDR3: CSARMAGGFGNTIYF; D: TRBD1; J: TRBJ1-3; V: TRBV20-1; length: 15
CDR3: CASSHTRGNEQFF; D: .; J: TRBJ2-1; V: TRBV5-6; length: 13
CDR3: CASSLWRNSPLHF; D: .; J: TRBJ1-6; V: TRBV28; length: 13